Listed below are T cell receptor beta chains from one sample, sequenced in a study of blood T cell repertoires in COVID-19. Measured with immunoSEQ multiplex PCR; TCRdb has only the in-frame clones, and not every one. The sample shows 65,000 or so clones, 65% to 85% of them seen only once. Sequenced input: peripheral blood. All receptors come from a human donor in a cohort sampled during active COVID-19. CDR3s include the opening cysteine and the closing phenylalanine or tryptophan. D genes are given only for firm matches. Not every row has a clone size; where given, it reads once, few, many or a size class.

D | size | J | V | CDR3 | DNA
. | . | TRBJ2-7 | TRBV7-8 | CASSLRGGDYEQYF | TGTGCCAGCAGCTTACGAGGGGGGGACTACGAGCAGTACTTC
. | . | TRBJ1-1 | TRBV27 | CASSFTGNTEAFF | TGTGCCAGCAGTTTTACAGGGAACACTGAAGCTTTCTTT
TRBD2 | few | TRBJ2-5 | TRBV14 | CASSQDRLAGVQETQYF | TGTGCCAGCAGCCAAGATCGACTAGCGGGGGTTCAAGAGACCCAGTACTTC
. | . | TRBJ2-6 | TRBV28 | CASSFIGGSGANVLTF | TGTGCCAGCAGTTTTATTGGCGGATCTGGGGCCAACGTCCTGACTTTC
. | . | TRBJ2-3 | TRBV2 | CASSGTGTDTQYF | TGTGCCAGCAGTGGAACTGGTACAGATACGCAGTATTTT
. | . | TRBJ2-1 | TRBV30 | CAWSVRGNEQFF | TGTGCCTGGAGTGTACGGGGGAATGAGCAGTTCTTC
TRBD2 | . | TRBJ2-3 | TRBV27 | CASRRKGLGGDTQYF | TGTGCCAGCCGCCGCAAGGGACTAGGCGGTGATACGCAGTATTTT
TRBD2 | . | TRBJ2-1 | TRBV9 | CASSELAGEYNEQFF | TGTGCCAGCAGCGAACTAGCGGGAGAGTACAATGAGCAGTTCTTC
TRBD2 | . | TRBJ2-7 | TRBV4-2 | CASSQAQSGSGTYEQYF | TGTGCCAGCAGCCAAGCACAGAGCGGGAGTGGCACCTACGAGCAGTACTTC
TRBD2 | . | TRBJ2-3 | TRBV12-5 | CASGLGLAGEADTQYF | TGTGCTAGTGGTTTGGGACTAGCGGGAGAGGCGGATACGCAGTATTTT
TRBD1 | . | TRBJ1-1 | TRBV7-2 | CASSTHRGIDSEAFF | TGTGCCAGCAGCACACACAGGGGGATTGATAGTGAAGCTTTCTTT
TRBD1 | many | TRBJ2-2 | TRBV19 | CASSLQGGTGELFF | TGTGCCAGTAGCCTACAGGGGGGCACCGGGGAGCTGTTTTTT
TRBD1 | . | TRBJ1-1 | TRBV7-9 | CASSPPGGDTEAFF | TGTGCCAGCAGCCCTCCAGGGGGTGACACTGAAGCTTTCTTT
TRBD1 | . | TRBJ1-2 | TRBV7-2 | CASSLGLGGGYTF | TGTGCCAGCAGCTTAGGGTTAGGGGGCGGCTACACCTTC
. | . | TRBJ1-5 | TRBV24-1 | CATSDLKGDQPQHF | TGTGCCACCAGTGATTTGAAGGGGGATCAGCCCCAGCATTTT
TRBD1 | once | TRBJ1-2 | TRBV19 | CASSARSGQGGYGYTF | TGTGCCAGTAGTGCTCGGTCCGGACAGGGGGGCTATGGCTACACCTTC
. | . | TRBJ2-5 | TRBV7-2 | CASSLTYQETQYF | TGTGCCAGCAGCTTAACTTACCAAGAGACCCAGTACTTC
. | . | TRBJ2-1 | TRBV9 | CASSRSQQGYNEQFF | TGTGCCAGCAGCCGCAGCCAACAGGGATACAATGAGCAGTTCTTC
. | . | TRBJ2-7 | TRBV10-3 | CAISELVVNEQYF | TGTGCCATCAGTGAGTTAGTCGTAAACGAGCAGTACTTC
TRBD2 | . | TRBJ2-7 | TRBV5-5 | CASREGGPMGEQYF | TGTGCCAGTCGGGAGGGGGGCCCCATGGGCGAGCAGTACTTC
. | . | TRBJ2-3 | TRBV24-1 | CATSRAQTTDTQYF | TGTGCCACCAGTCGTGCACAGACCACAGATACGCAGTATTTT